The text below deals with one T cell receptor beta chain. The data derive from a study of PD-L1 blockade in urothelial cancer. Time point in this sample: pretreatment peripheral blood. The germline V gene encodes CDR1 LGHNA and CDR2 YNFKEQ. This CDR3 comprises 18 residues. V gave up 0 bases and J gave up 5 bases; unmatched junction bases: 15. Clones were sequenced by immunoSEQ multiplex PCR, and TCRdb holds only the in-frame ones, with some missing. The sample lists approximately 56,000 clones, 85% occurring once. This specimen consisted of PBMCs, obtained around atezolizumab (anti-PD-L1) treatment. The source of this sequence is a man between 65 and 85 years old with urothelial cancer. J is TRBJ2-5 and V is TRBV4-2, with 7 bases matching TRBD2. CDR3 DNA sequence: TGTGCCAGCAGCCAAGATCCCAGGGCTAGCGGAGGGGTCGAGACCCAGTACTTC. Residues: CASSQDPRASGGVETQYF.